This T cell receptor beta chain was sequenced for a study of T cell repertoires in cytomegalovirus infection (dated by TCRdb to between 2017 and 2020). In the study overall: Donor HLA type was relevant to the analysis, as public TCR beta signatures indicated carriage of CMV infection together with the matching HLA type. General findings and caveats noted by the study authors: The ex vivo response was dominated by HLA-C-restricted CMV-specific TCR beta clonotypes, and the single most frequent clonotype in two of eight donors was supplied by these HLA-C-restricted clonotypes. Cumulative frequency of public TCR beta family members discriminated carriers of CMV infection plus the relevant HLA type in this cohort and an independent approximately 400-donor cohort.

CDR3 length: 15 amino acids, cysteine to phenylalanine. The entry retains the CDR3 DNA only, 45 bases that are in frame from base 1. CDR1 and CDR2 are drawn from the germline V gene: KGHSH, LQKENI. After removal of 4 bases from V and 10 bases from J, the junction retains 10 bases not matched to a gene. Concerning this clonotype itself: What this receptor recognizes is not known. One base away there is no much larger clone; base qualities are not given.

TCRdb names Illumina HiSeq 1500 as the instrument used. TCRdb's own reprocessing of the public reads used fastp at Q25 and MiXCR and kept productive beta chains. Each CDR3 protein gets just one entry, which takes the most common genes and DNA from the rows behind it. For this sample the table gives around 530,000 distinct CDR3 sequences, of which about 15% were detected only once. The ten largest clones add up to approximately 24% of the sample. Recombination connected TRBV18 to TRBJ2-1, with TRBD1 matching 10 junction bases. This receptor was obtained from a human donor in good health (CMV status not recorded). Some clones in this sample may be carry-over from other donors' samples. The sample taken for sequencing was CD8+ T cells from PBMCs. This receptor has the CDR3 CASSRPGQGLFEQFF. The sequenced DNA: TGTGCCAGCTCACGACCGGGACAGGGGTTGTTCGAGCAGTTCTTC.